Each of the 17 T cell receptor beta chains below was sequenced from the same sample in a study of control samples from healthy donors and cancer patients (TCRdb year 2020). Library preparation was by the immunoSEQ multiplex PCR assay. TCRdb stores this immuneACCESS table with in-frame sequences only. Part of the clones is absent; in the studies checked, under half of the shortfall reflects unresolved V genes, and no reason is known for the rest. Counted in this sample were about 160,000 clones; roughly 94% of them appeared once. Approximately 14% of the sample comes from the top ten. Source material: PBMCs. Receptor source: a man aged 60 to 69 with colorectal cancer.

The chain uses TRBV7-8 and TRBJ2-7, with TRBD1 matching 9 bases. J gave up 6 bases and V 6 bases, and 6 bases lay outside the gene matches. CDR3 length equals 13 residues. The germline V gene has CDR1 SGHVS and CDR2 FQNEAQ. The CDR3 bases are TGTGCCAGCAGGTACACAGGGGGCGGCGAGCAGTACTTC. Translating it yields CASRYTGGGEQYF.

The rearrangement links TRBV27 to TRBJ1-1; tentatively, D is TRBD1 (6 bases). Germline V gene lookup returns CDR1 MNHEY and CDR2 SMNVEV (reference sequence). The CDR3 totals 14 residues. Trimming shortened V by 5 bases and J by 2 bases, and 12 bases separated the two germline ends. The CDR3 bases are TGTGCCAGCAGTACATACAGGGTCAACACTGAAGCTTTCTTT. It codes for CASSTYRVNTEAFF.

The chain recombines TRBV19 with TRBJ2-7, with TRBD1 identical over 7 bases. V gave up 6 bases and J gave up 0 bases; unmatched junction bases: 5. The germline CDR1 and CDR2 sequences are LNHDA and SQIVND (reference sequence). The CDR3 contains 14 residues. CDR3 nucleotides: TGTGCCAGTAGGGTAACAGGGGCCTCCTACGAGCAGTACTTC. This codes for CASRVTGASYEQYF.

The J gene is TRBJ1-2, the V gene TRBV19; D is ambiguous. Germline loops: CDR1 LNHDA, CDR2 SQIVND (reference sequence). Trimming took off 6 bases at V and 7 bases at J, with 15 bases between the two ends. This CDR3 contains 13 residues. The CDR3 reads CASSRTVDVGYTF. In DNA form, the CDR3 reads TGTGCCAGTAGCCGGACGGTTGACGTTGGCTACACCTTC.

As regards this clone: This specimen includes other DNA sequences encoding the same CDR3. This chain links TRBV30 with TRBJ1-5; D may be TRBD1 (6 bases). The CDR3 contains 13 residues. Deletions cut 0 bases from V and 4 bases from J, with 7 bases between. In germline, CDR1 is GTSNPN, CDR2 SVGIG (reference sequence). The CDR3 spells CAWSVQGNQPQHF. CDR3 in DNA: TGTGCCTGGAGTGTACAGGGAAATCAGCCCCAGCATTTT.

The chain uses TRBV1 and TRBJ1-2; the DNA was not used to check the table's D call, TRBD1. TRBV1 is recorded as a pseudogene. CDR3 length equals 20 residues. CDR3 sequence reads: CTSSQGRDPGQESSNYGYTF. The DNA for the CDR3 is TGCACCAGCAGCCAAGGTCGGGACCCGGGACAGGAGTCTTCTAACTATGGCTACACCTTC.

This chain links TRBV21-1 with TRBJ2-7; the table calls TRBD1, which could not be checked here. TRBV21-1 represents a pseudogene. The CDR3 sequence is 15 residues long. CDR3 loop: CASSKVSGENYEQYF. DNA for the CDR3: TGTGCCAGCAGCAAAGTGTCAGGGGAAAACTACGAGCAGTACTTC.

The chain uses TRBV4-1 and TRBJ2-2; either TRBD1 or TRBD2 may fit D (5 bases each). V was cut by 3 bases and J by 2 bases, with 16 bases left in between. From germline, CDR1 is MGHRA and CDR2 YSYEKL. This CDR3 region has 17 residues. The CDR3 loop reads CASSHQGAGFNTGELFF. The CDR3 DNA reads TGCGCCAGCAGCCACCAGGGCGCGGGTTTTAACACCGGGGAGCTGTTTTTT.

The chain joins TRBV10-3 to TRBJ2-6, with D perhaps matching TRBD2 (5 bases). The germline V gene has CDR1 ENHRY and CDR2 SYGVKD. The CDR3 has 17 residues. V was trimmed by 0 bases and J by 4 bases, leaving 13 bases between them. CDR3 region: CAISESGNVGGANVLTF. In DNA, the CDR3 is TGTGCCATCAGTGAGTCCGGGAACGTGGGGGGGGCCAACGTCCTGACTTTC.

The CDR3 sequence: CASSGQGASTDTQYF. The CDR3 region has the DNA TGCGCCAGCAGCGGACAGGGGGCAAGCACAGATACGCAGTATTTT. The J gene is TRBJ2-3, the V gene TRBV10-2, with 11 bases matching TRBD1. The length of the CDR3 is 15 residues. The germline CDR1 and CDR2 sequences are WSHSY and SAAADI. The trim removed 6 bases at V and 0 bases at J, leaving 2 bases unmatched.

V gene TRBV25-1 combines with J gene TRBJ2-5; D unclear. The CDR3 has 10 amino acids. Germline CDR1 MGHDK, CDR2 SYGVNS. V was shortened by 7 bases and J by 5 bases, with 5 bases between the two germline ends. The CDR3 loop is CASIGETQYF. The DNA for the CDR3 is TGTGCCAGCATAGGGGAGACCCAGTACTTC.

The chain recombines TRBV30 with TRBJ2-1; D perhaps matches TRBD1 (6 bases). The germline gives CDR1 GTSNPN, CDR2 SVGIG (reference sequence). Trimming cost V 3 bases and J 0 bases, with 12 bases left between them. There are 15 residues in the CDR3. CDR3 in amino acids: CAWSGQYRSYNEQFF. CDR3 nucleotide sequence: TGTGCCTGGAGCGGACAGTACCGCTCCTACAATGAGCAGTTCTTC. Full variable domain (outside the CDR3, taken from reference TRBV30 and TRBJ2-1): SQTIHQWPATLVQPVGSPLSLECTVEGTSNPNLYWYRQAAGRGLQLLFYSVGIGQISSEVPQNLSASRPQDRQFILSSKKLLLSDSGFYLCAWSGQYRSYNEQFFGPGTRLTVL.

This clone was recorded once. The chain has TRBV5-1 and TRBJ1-4; D call uncertain. CDR1 is SGHRS and CDR2 is YFSETQ in the germline V gene. V lost 1 base to trimming and J lost 7 bases, with 17 bases between them. This CDR3 has 16 residues. Here the CDR3 reads CASSLRVATSGEKLFF. The CDR3 DNA reads as TGCGCCAGCAGCTTGAGGGTGGCGACGTCAGGTGAAAAACTGTTTTTT.

The chain combines TRBV6-2 or TRBV6-3 with TRBJ1-5; D unresolved. Trimming removed 2 bases at V and 4 bases at J, with 9 bases between. Germline assignment: CDR1 MNHEY and CDR2 SVGEGT. The CDR3 is 14 residues long. The CDR3 sequence: CASSYGTPNQPQHF. CDR3 bases: TGTGCCAGCAGTTACGGTACACCTAATCAGCCCCAGCATTTT.

In its sample, this clone was seen once. The chain employs TRBV7-9 and TRBJ2-7; D perhaps matches TRBD1 (7 bases). Germline V gene data show CDR1 as SEHNR and CDR2 as FQNEAQ (reference sequence). This CDR3 is 11 amino acids long. V shed 8 bases and J shed 5 bases, with 10 bases lying between them. CDR3 sequence reads: CASQGGHEQYF. DNA of the CDR3: TGTGCCAGCCAGGGGGGCCACGAGCAGTACTTC.

This clone was counted once. The V gene is TRBV11-2, the J gene TRBJ1-1; D is undetermined. Germline assignment: CDR1 SGHAT and CDR2 FQNNGV. Trimming stripped 6 bases from V and 0 bases from J, with 11 bases between. The CDR3 length is 14 residues. This CDR3 reads CASSLNRVNTEAFF. DNA of the CDR3: TGTGCCAGCAGTCTCAACCGGGTGAACACTGAAGCTTTCTTT. Supplemented by reference TRBV11-2 and TRBJ1-1, the full variable domain reads EAGVAQSPRYKIIEKRQSVAFWCNPISGHATLYWYQQILGQGPKLLIQFQNNGVVDDSQLPKDRFSAERLKGVDSTLKIQPAKLEDSAVYLCASSLNRVNTEAFFGQGTRLTVV.

The chain combines TRBV18 with TRBJ1-2; D possibly corresponds to TRBD1 (6 bases). Germline lookup yields CDR1 KGHSH and CDR2 LQKENI. CDR3 length: 12 residues. Trimming took off 1 base at V and 8 bases at J, with 8 bases between the two ends. CDR3 sequence: CASSPQGVGYTF. The CDR3 region has the DNA TGTGCCAGCTCACCACAGGGGGTCGGCTACACCTTC.